This TCR beta chain was captured in a study of blood T cell repertoires in COVID-19. Study-level background: The United States, Italy and Spain supplied acute and convalescent COVID-19 samples.

Original handling: Scientists estimated how many nucleated cells there were by amplifying reference gene primers. The assay was immunoSEQ multiplex PCR, and TCRdb's table has in-frame clones only and misses some. V and J calls and clone size are given by that table; D and trimming were obtained from the DNA. In the table there are about 240,000 clones, about four fifths of which are singletons. This clone occurred once. The TCR originated in a woman between 18 and 29 years old with acute or convalescent COVID-19. Input material: peripheral blood.

The CDR3 DNA follows: TGTGCCAGCTCACCCTGGGGAGGGACCAATAATTCACCCCTCCACTTT. Encoded protein: CASSPWGGTNNSPLHF. The chain is built from TRBV18 and TRBJ1-6; the D gene is possibly TRBD1 (5 bases). The CDR3 extends over 16 amino acids. The germline V gene encodes CDR1 KGHSH and CDR2 LQKENI. Deletions cut 3 bases from V and 5 bases from J, with 14 bases between.